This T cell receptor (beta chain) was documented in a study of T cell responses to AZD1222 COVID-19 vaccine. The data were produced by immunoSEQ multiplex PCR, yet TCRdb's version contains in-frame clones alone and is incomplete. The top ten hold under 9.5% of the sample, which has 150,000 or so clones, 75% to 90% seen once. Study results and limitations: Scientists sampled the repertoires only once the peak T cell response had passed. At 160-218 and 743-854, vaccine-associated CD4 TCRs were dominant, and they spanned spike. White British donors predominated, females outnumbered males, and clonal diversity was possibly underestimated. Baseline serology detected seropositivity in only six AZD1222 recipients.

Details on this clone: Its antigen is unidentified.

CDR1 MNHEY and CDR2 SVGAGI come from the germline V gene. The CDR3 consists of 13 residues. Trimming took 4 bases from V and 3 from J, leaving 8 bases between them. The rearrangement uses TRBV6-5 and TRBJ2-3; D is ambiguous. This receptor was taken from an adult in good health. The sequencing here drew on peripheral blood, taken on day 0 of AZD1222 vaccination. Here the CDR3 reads CASSLTETDTQYF. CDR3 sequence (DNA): TGTGCCAGCAGTTTGACGGAGACAGATACGCAGTATTTT.